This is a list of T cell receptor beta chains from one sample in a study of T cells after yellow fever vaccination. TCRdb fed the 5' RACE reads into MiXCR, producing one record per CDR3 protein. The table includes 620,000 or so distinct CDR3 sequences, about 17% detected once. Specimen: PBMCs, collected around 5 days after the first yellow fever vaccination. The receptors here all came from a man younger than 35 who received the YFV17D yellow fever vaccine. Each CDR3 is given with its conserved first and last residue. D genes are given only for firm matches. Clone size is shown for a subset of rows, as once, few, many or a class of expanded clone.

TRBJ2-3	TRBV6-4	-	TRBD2	TGTGCCAGCAGCTTCCCGGGACTAGCGGGGGCCAGCCCCACAGATACGCAGTATTTT	CASSFPGLAGASPTDTQYF
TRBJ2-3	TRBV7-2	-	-	TGTGCCAGCAACAAAGGCCCAGCGAACCCTACAGATACGCAGTATTTT	CASNKGPANPTDTQYF
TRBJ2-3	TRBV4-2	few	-	TGTGCCAGCAGCCAACTACAAGACACAGATACGCAGTATTTT	CASSQLQDTDTQYF
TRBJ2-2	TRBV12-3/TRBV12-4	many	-	TGTGCCAGCAGTTTACTAGCGAACACCGGGGAGCTGTTTTTT	CASSLLANTGELFF
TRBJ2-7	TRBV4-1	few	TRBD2	TGCGCCAGCAGCCAAGAATCGGGGGGGCGGTCCTACGAGCAGTACTTC	CASSQESGGRSYEQYF
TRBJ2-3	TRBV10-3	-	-	TGTGCCATCAGCAGAGGGGGGGCAGATACGCAGTATTTT	CAISRGGADTQYF
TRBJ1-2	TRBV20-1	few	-	TGCAGTGCTAGTTTCATCGGGACATTAAAGGATGGCTACACCTTC	CSASFIGTLKDGYTF
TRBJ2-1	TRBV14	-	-	TGTGCCAGCAACACCGGGGGGCCCAGCTACAATGAGCAGTTCTTC	CASNTGGPSYNEQFF
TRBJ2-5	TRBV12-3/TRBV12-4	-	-	TGTGCCAGCAGTTTAGTTTCGCGGAGGCAAGAGACCCAGTACTTC	CASSLVSRRQETQYF
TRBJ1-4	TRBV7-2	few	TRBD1	TGTGCCAGCAGTCCTAGCGGGACAGGGGGTAATGAAAAACTGTTTTTT	CASSPSGTGGNEKLFF
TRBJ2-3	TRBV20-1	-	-	TGCAGTGCTATGAGGGTTTTGTACACAGATACGCAGTATTTT	CSAMRVLYTDTQYF
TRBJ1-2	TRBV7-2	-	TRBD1	TGTGCCAGCAGCTTATCCGGACAGGGTGTCTATGGCTACACCTTC	CASSLSGQGVYGYTF
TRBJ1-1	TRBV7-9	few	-	TGTGCCAGCAGCTTCCCCTTGGTTGGCACTGAAGCTTTCTTT	CASSFPLVGTEAFF
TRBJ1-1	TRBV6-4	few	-	TGTGCCAGCAGTGACTCGAGAGGGAAAGCTTTCTTT	CASSDSRGKAFF